This is a list of T cell receptor beta chains from one sample in a study of human T cells and chemical hapten exposure. TCRdb reprocessed the RACE reads via MiXCR and lists one record per CDR3 protein. The table shows 62,000 or so distinct CDR3 sequences, with 11% occurring only once. Sequencing used whole blood, obtained in connection with sensitization to the hapten diphenylcyclopropenone (DPC). These receptors were taken from a woman aged 25 to 45 with alopecia areata. Some clones in this sample may be carry-over from other donors' samples. The CDR3 runs from the conserved cysteine through the conserved F or W. The order of the fields is clone size, V gene, J gene, D gene, CDR3 protein, CDR3 DNA. D genes are given only for firm matches. Size is omitted from some rows. Given values are once, few, many or a class for expanded clones.

>.|TRBV5-1|TRBJ1-3|.
CASRGDGSSGNTIYF
TGCGCCAGCAGGGGCGATGGGAGCTCTGGAAACACCATATATTTT
>.|TRBV20-1|TRBJ2-3|.
CSARSDTDTQYF
TGCAGTGCTAGATCGGACACAGATACGCAGTATTTT
>.|TRBV20-1|TRBJ2-1|.
CSAREHPIRAARRHEQFF
TGCAGTGCTAGAGAACACCCCATTCGGGCCGCACGAAGACATGAGCAGTTCTTC
>many|TRBV18|TRBJ2-7|TRBD2
CASSPGRAEQYF
TGTGCCAGCTCACCAGGGAGGGCCGAGCAGTACTTC
>.|TRBV28|TRBJ2-2|.
CASSTHTPNTGELFF
TGTGCCAGCAGTACTCACACTCCTAACACCGGGGAGCTGTTTTTT
>few|TRBV19|TRBJ1-5|.
CASSIEGRVNQPQHF
TGTGCCAGTAGTATAGAGGGCAGGGTCAATCAGCCCCAGCATTTT
>many|TRBV28|TRBJ1-2|.
CATSKGEDGYTF
TGTGCCACTAGTAAGGGGGAAGATGGCTACACCTTC
>.|TRBV12-2|TRBJ2-7|.
CASRLVGQGGEQYF
TGTGCAAGTCGCTTAGTGGGACAGGGCGGTGAGCAGTACTTC
>few|TRBV6-8|TRBJ2-1|.
CASSMPRDVQYNEQFF
TGTGCCAGCAGTATGCCCCGGGACGTCCAATACAATGAGCAGTTCTTC
>many|TRBV20-1|TRBJ2-7|.
CSATPNFTSTGYYEQYF
TGCAGTGCTACACCCAACTTTACTTCGACAGGTTACTACGAGCAGTACTTC
>many|TRBV6-6|TRBJ1-1|TRBD1
CASSYLGTGEVNTEAFF
TGTGCCAGCAGTTACCTGGGGACAGGGGAAGTGAACACTGAAGCTTTCTTT
>many|TRBV28|TRBJ2-1|TRBD1
CASRTPGQGAADEQFF
TGTGCCAGCAGGACGCCCGGACAGGGGGCGGCGGATGAGCAGTTCTTC
>.|TRBV20-1|TRBJ2-1|.
CSASGRGEQFF
TGCAGTGCTAGTGGGCGGGGTGAGCAGTTCTTC
>few|TRBV27|TRBJ2-7|TRBD1
CASRGQGDAQGEQYF
TGTGCCAGCAGAGGGCAGGGGGACGCTCAGGGCGAGCAGTACTTC
>many|TRBV5-1|TRBJ1-6|TRBD1
CASSITGQGDSPLHF
TGCGCCAGCAGCATAACGGGACAGGGTGATTCACCCCTCCACTTT
>few|TRBV15|TRBJ2-2|.
CATSRAGTRHGELFF
TGTGCCACCAGCAGAGCCGGGACGCGGCACGGGGAGCTGTTTTTT
>.|TRBV20-1|TRBJ2-3|TRBD2
CSATILAGGADTQYF
TGCAGTGCTACCATACTAGCGGGGGGTGCAGATACGCAGTATTTT
>.|TRBV7-6|TRBJ2-1|TRBD1
CATQRGQGANEQFF
TGTGCCACACAAAGGGGACAGGGGGCGAATGAGCAGTTCTTC
>many|TRBV7-3|TRBJ2-2|TRBD2
CASSSATSTFTGELFF
TGTGCCAGCAGCTCAGCGACTAGCACCTTCACCGGGGAGCTGTTTTTT
>many|TRBV19|TRBJ2-5|.
CASSPGYQETQYF
TGTGCCAGTAGCCCGGGATACCAAGAGACCCAGTACTTC
>few|TRBV19|TRBJ1-5|.
CASTTGSGNQPQHF
TGTGCCAGTACCACAGGGTCAGGCAATCAGCCCCAGCATTTT
>many|TRBV23-1|TRBJ1-6|.
CASRGPGHYNSPLHF
TGCGCCAGCAGGGGGCCGGGACATTATAATTCACCCCTCCACTTT
>.|TRBV29-1|TRBJ2-7|TRBD2
CSVDSGYEQYF
TGCAGCGTTGATAGCGGGTACGAGCAGTACTTC
>many|TRBV20-1|TRBJ2-3|.
CSAGELAERGFTDTQYF
TGCAGTGCTGGGGAGTTAGCGGAAAGAGGGTTCACAGATACGCAGTATTTT
>few|TRBV20-1|TRBJ1-1|TRBD1
CSAGDRGMNTEAFF
TGCAGTGCAGGGGACAGAGGGATGAACACTGAAGCTTTCTTT
>.|TRBV3-1|TRBJ2-3|TRBD2
CASRLGLAGGHGDTQYF
TGTGCCAGCAGACTCGGACTAGCGGGGGGGCATGGAGATACGCAGTATTTT
>.|TRBV20-1|TRBJ2-1|.
CSARDLSGTRNEQFF
TGCAGTGCTAGAGATCTGAGCGGAACACGGAATGAGCAGTTCTTC
>many|TRBV20-1|TRBJ1-2|TRBD1
CSAREGQGWKANYGYTF
TGCAGTGCTAGAGAAGGACAGGGGTGGAAAGCTAACTATGGCTACACCTTC
>many|TRBV6-2/TRBV6-3|TRBJ1-1|.
CASSSGTEAFF
TGTGCCAGCAGTTCCGGGACAGAAGCTTTCTTT
>many|TRBV28|TRBJ1-2|.
CASSPITRGYGYTF
TGTGCCAGCAGCCCGATAACGAGGGGCTATGGCTACACCTTC
>few|TRBV12-3/TRBV12-4|TRBJ2-7|.
CASSPDSSEQYF
TGTGCCAGCAGTCCGGACAGTTCAGAGCAGTACTTC
>few|TRBV10-3|TRBJ2-7|TRBD1
CAISEYPTGEFSHEQYF
TGTGCCATCAGTGAGTACCCGACAGGGGAGTTTTCCCACGAGCAGTACTTC
>few|TRBV7-9|TRBJ2-1|TRBD2
CASSERGSSYNEQFF
TGTGCCAGCAGCGAGCGGGGAAGCTCCTACAATGAGCAGTTCTTC
>few|TRBV14|TRBJ1-1|.
CASSPLTGIRGAFF
TGTGCCAGCAGCCCATTAACCGGGATCAGGGGAGCTTTCTTT
>few|TRBV5-1|TRBJ1-2|.
CASSLGGPSRDGYTF
TGCGCCAGCAGCTTGGGAGGGCCGTCTAGGGATGGCTACACCTTC
>many|TRBV11-2|TRBJ1-1|.
CASSLAGGTEAFF
TGTGCCAGCAGCTTAGCCGGGGGCACTGAAGCTTTCTTT
>many|TRBV6-6|TRBJ1-4|TRBD1
CASSKGQDNEKLFF
TGTGCCAGCAGCAAGGGACAGGATAATGAAAAACTGTTTTTT
>few|TRBV7-7|TRBJ2-1|TRBD1
CASSLRQGSSYNEQFF
TGTGCCAGCAGCCTTCGACAGGGAAGCTCCTACAATGAGCAGTTCTTC
>.|TRBV7-3|TRBJ2-1|.
CASSLMPRDIQGNEQFF
TGTGCCAGCAGCTTAATGCCCCGGGACATCCAAGGCAATGAGCAGTTCTTC
>many|TRBV15|TRBJ2-5|.
CATSRDDEPWAQYF
TGTGCCACCAGCAGAGATGACGAACCCTGGGCCCAGTACTTC
>.|TRBV28|TRBJ1-4|.
CASYPGTAGNEKLFF
TGTGCCAGCTACCCCGGGACGGCCGGTAATGAAAAACTGTTTTTT
>many|TRBV2|TRBJ1-6|.
CASRKDTDGSPLHF
TGTGCCAGCAGGAAGGACACGGACGGATCACCCCTCCACTTT
>many|TRBV19|TRBJ2-7|.
CASSNFGEQYF
TGTGCCAGTAGTAACTTCGGGGAGCAGTACTTC